The rows below give T cell receptor beta chains drawn from one sample of a study of blood T cells in healthy people across ages. Using its own MiXCR run on the 5' RACE reads, TCRdb lists one record per CDR3 protein. The table lists hundreds of thousands of distinct CDR3 sequences, 25% to 30% of them singletons, with roughly 17% in the top ten. The source material was blood. The origin of the receptors is an elderly woman in good health. Each CDR3 is given with its conserved first and last residue. Each record gives: CDR3 protein, CDR3 DNA, V gene, J gene, clone size, D gene. The D gene is left open where the match is weak. Expanded clones get a size class; other rows say once, few or many, or leave the size out.

CDR3 protein: CSAEGQSQETQFF; CDR3 DNA: TGCAGTGCCGAAGGACAGTCCCAAGAGACCCAGTTCTTC; V gene: TRBV20-1; J gene: TRBJ2-1; clone size: once; D gene: .
CDR3 protein: CASSLGPFTSGANVRPF; CDR3 DNA: TGCGCCAGCAGCTTGGGACCGTTTACCTCTGGGGCCAACGTCCGGCCCTTC; V gene: TRBV5-1; J gene: TRBJ2-6; clone size: .; D gene: .
CDR3 protein: CATSRDGTGRWRGYTF; CDR3 DNA: TGTGCCACCAGCAGAGATGGGACAGGGAGATGGCGTGGCTACACCTTC; V gene: TRBV15; J gene: TRBJ1-2; clone size: .; D gene: TRBD1
CDR3 protein: CASSIDDPRWQYF; CDR3 DNA: TGTGCCAGTAGTATAGATGACCCCCGCTGGCAGTATTTT; V gene: TRBV19; J gene: TRBJ2-3; clone size: many; D gene: .
CDR3 protein: CASSGLLYGYTF; CDR3 DNA: TGTGCCAGCAGTGGGCTATTATATGGCTACACCTTC; V gene: TRBV11-2; J gene: TRBJ1-2; clone size: many; D gene: .
CDR3 protein: CASSPRDHATTQYF; CDR3 DNA: TGTGCCAGCAGCCCCCGGGACCACGCTACTACGCAGTATTTT; V gene: TRBV13; J gene: TRBJ2-3; clone size: once; D gene: .
CDR3 protein: CASSSGQGHTEAFF; CDR3 DNA: TGTGCCAGCAGCTCGGGACAGGGTCACACTGAAGCTTTCTTT; V gene: TRBV7-6; J gene: TRBJ1-1; clone size: many; D gene: TRBD1
CDR3 protein: CATYSQGSYNEQFF; CDR3 DNA: TGTGCCACATACTCACAGGGCTCCTACAATGAGCAGTTCTTC; V gene: TRBV6-1; J gene: TRBJ2-1; clone size: once; D gene: .
CDR3 protein: CSAIPGLAFQETQYF; CDR3 DNA: TGCAGTGCTATTCCGGGACTAGCTTTCCAAGAGACCCAGTACTTC; V gene: TRBV20-1; J gene: TRBJ2-5; clone size: few; D gene: TRBD2
CDR3 protein: CSASFSRDYEQYF; CDR3 DNA: TGCAGTGCTAGTTTCAGCAGAGACTACGAGCAGTACTTC; V gene: TRBV20-1; J gene: TRBJ2-7; clone size: many; D gene: .
CDR3 protein: CASRIDQGNGYTF; CDR3 DNA: TGTGCCAGCAGAATCGACCAGGGAAATGGCTACACCTTC; V gene: TRBV6-2/TRBV6-3; J gene: TRBJ1-2; clone size: .; D gene: .
CDR3 protein: CASIRSTGSYYNEQFF; CDR3 DNA: TGCGCCAGCATACGAAGTACCGGGAGCTACTACAATGAGCAGTTCTTC; V gene: TRBV5-1; J gene: TRBJ2-1; clone size: many; D gene: .
CDR3 protein: CASSVGGIFTDTQYF; CDR3 DNA: TGTGCCAGCAGCGTAGGGGGAATATTCACAGATACGCAGTATTTT; V gene: TRBV9; J gene: TRBJ2-3; clone size: many; D gene: .
CDR3 protein: CASSRKVEGYGYTF; CDR3 DNA: TGTGCCAGCAGCCGGAAGGTAGAGGGCTATGGCTACACCTTC; V gene: TRBV16; J gene: TRBJ1-2; clone size: few; D gene: .
CDR3 protein: CSAIRTGYVTQYF; CDR3 DNA: TGCAGTGCCATCCGGACAGGTTATGTGACCCAGTACTTC; V gene: TRBV20-1; J gene: TRBJ2-5; clone size: .; D gene: TRBD1
CDR3 protein: CASSLRTGRYNEQFF; CDR3 DNA: TGTGCCAGCAGCCTAAGGACAGGGCGGTACAATGAGCAGTTCTTC; V gene: TRBV7-2; J gene: TRBJ2-1; clone size: many; D gene: TRBD1
CDR3 protein: CASSAAQGALNEQFF; CDR3 DNA: TGTGCCAGCAGCGCAGCCCAGGGGGCGCTTAATGAGCAGTTCTTC; V gene: TRBV11-1; J gene: TRBJ2-1; clone size: many; D gene: TRBD1
CDR3 protein: CASSLGQGDGYTF; CDR3 DNA: TGTGCCAGCAGCCTAGGACAGGGTGATGGCTACACCTTC; V gene: TRBV7-2; J gene: TRBJ1-2; clone size: many; D gene: TRBD1
CDR3 protein: CASSPQGWPEAFF; CDR3 DNA: TGTGCCAGCAGCCCACAGGGATGGCCTGAAGCTTTCTTT; V gene: TRBV3-1; J gene: TRBJ1-1; clone size: many; D gene: .
CDR3 protein: CASSLRASVNEQFF; CDR3 DNA: TGTGCCAGCAGCTTACGGGCTTCGGTCAATGAGCAGTTCTTC; V gene: TRBV7-2; J gene: TRBJ2-1; clone size: many; D gene: .
CDR3 protein: CASSEGLAHDIQYF; CDR3 DNA: TGTGCCAGCAGTGAAGGGCTAGCACACGACATTCAGTACTTC; V gene: TRBV6-1; J gene: TRBJ2-4; clone size: .; D gene: .
CDR3 protein: CASSESKGLGGGYTF; CDR3 DNA: TGTGCCAGCAGTGAATCAAAGGGGCTCGGTGGTGGCTACACCTTC; V gene: TRBV25-1; J gene: TRBJ1-2; clone size: .; D gene: .
CDR3 protein: CASSESGTVKKTQYF; CDR3 DNA: TGTGCCAGCTCGGAATCGGGAACAGTCAAAAAGACCCAGTACTTC; V gene: TRBV18; J gene: TRBJ2-5; clone size: many; D gene: .
CDR3 protein: CASSFRGGGTDTQYF; CDR3 DNA: TGTGCCAGCAGTTTTCGGGGCGGGGGCACAGATACGCAGTATTTT; V gene: TRBV12-3/TRBV12-4; J gene: TRBJ2-3; clone size: few; D gene: .
CDR3 protein: CSARGTSGGGGTDTQYF; CDR3 DNA: TGCAGTGCCCGTGGGACTAGCGGGGGGGGTGGCACAGATACGCAGTATTTT; V gene: TRBV20-1; J gene: TRBJ2-3; clone size: many; D gene: TRBD2
CDR3 protein: CASSVEMVAGGANVLTF; CDR3 DNA: TGTGCCAGCAGCGTAGAAATGGTGGCGGGAGGGGCCAACGTCCTGACTTTC; V gene: TRBV9; J gene: TRBJ2-6; clone size: .; D gene: .
CDR3 protein: CASSLALAVSYNEQFF; CDR3 DNA: TGTGCCAGCAGTTTGGCACTAGCCGTCTCCTATAATGAGCAGTTCTTC; V gene: TRBV27; J gene: TRBJ2-1; clone size: many; D gene: .
CDR3 protein: CASSFGASGSPLHF; CDR3 DNA: TGTGCCAGCAGTTTCGGCGCGTCGGGCTCACCCCTCCACTTT; V gene: TRBV12-3/TRBV12-4; J gene: TRBJ1-6; clone size: few; D gene: .
CDR3 protein: CASSDVGDYNYGYTF; CDR3 DNA: TGTGCCAGCAGCGATGTTGGGGACTATAACTATGGCTACACCTTC; V gene: TRBV11-1; J gene: TRBJ1-2; clone size: .; D gene: .
CDR3 protein: CASSLGSPEEAFF; CDR3 DNA: TGCGCCAGCAGCTTGGGTTCTCCGGAGGAAGCTTTCTTT; V gene: TRBV5-1; J gene: TRBJ1-1; clone size: few; D gene: .
CDR3 protein: CSVGQKFTRELFF; CDR3 DNA: TGCAGCGTTGGCCAGAAATTCACCAGGGAGCTGTTTTTT; V gene: TRBV29-1; J gene: TRBJ2-2; clone size: .; D gene: .
CDR3 protein: CASSQVDRGYEQYF; CDR3 DNA: TGCGCCAGCAGCCAAGTCGACAGGGGTTACGAGCAGTACTTC; V gene: TRBV4-1; J gene: TRBJ2-7; clone size: many; D gene: TRBD1
CDR3 protein: CASSLGQGEIRYIQYF; CDR3 DNA: TGTGCCAGCAGCTTAGGCCAGGGAGAAATTAGGTACATTCAGTACTTC; V gene: TRBV11-2; J gene: TRBJ2-4; clone size: many; D gene: .
CDR3 protein: CASSLGWQGIDEQYF; CDR3 DNA: TGTGCCAGCAGCTTAGGGTGGCAGGGAATTGACGAGCAGTACTTC; V gene: TRBV7-8; J gene: TRBJ2-7; clone size: many; D gene: .